The text below deals with one T cell receptor (beta chain). Profiling relied on immunoSEQ multiplex PCR, and the TCRdb table lists in-frame clones only, not all of them. The sample lists 250,000 to 300,000 clones, 80% to 90% occurring once. The sample belongs to a study of blood T cell repertoires in COVID-19. Study summary: From the United States, Italy and Spain came samples of acute and convalescent COVID-19. In each case, the material was cDNA or gDNA derived from T cells, B-cell-depleted T cells, or PBMCs.

The germline CDR1 and CDR2 sequences are KGHDR and SFDVKD. This CDR3 has 15 amino acids. Unmatched junction bases numbered 3, after V lost 3 bases and J lost 6 bases. In terms of age and location, participants ranged from roughly 18 to 95 years and lived in about 25 US areas. Two negative PCRs, clearance, or symptom resolution had been documented for recovered Cohort 3 donors. The origin of this receptor is a woman in her forties or fifties who had recovered from COVID-19. The chain employs TRBV24-1 and TRBJ1-4; 10 nucleotides line up with TRBD1. The sample taken for sequencing was PBMCs or T cells enriched from blood (not recorded which). Written as DNA, the CDR3 is TGTGCCACCAGTGATGCCGGGACAGGGGATGAAAAACTGTTTTTT. It specifies CATSDAGTGDEKLFF.